Each of the 8 T cell receptor beta chains below was sequenced from the same sample in a study of breast tumors, draining lymph nodes, adjacent tissues. TCRdb recomputed calls from the multiplex PCR reads with MiXCR, one row per CDR3 protein. The repertoire holds about 130,000 distinct CDR3 sequences, with less than 25% as singletons. Breast cancer patients provided tissue from their axillary draining lymph nodes. Material: axillary lymph node tissue. The receptors here all came from a female donor with breast cancer. Some clones in this sample may be carry-over from other donors' samples.

This sequence joins TRBV18 and TRBJ2-2; TRBD1 agrees at 7 bases. Trimming took 5 bases from V and 0 from J; bases not matched to a gene: 6. Germline-derived CDR1 and CDR2 are KGHSH and LQKENI. CDR3 size: 16 residues. The chain's CDR3 is CASSATGTTNTGELFF. CDR3 in DNA: TGTGCCAGCTCAGCGACAGGGACCACGAACACCGGGGAGCTGTTTTTT. Full variable domain (rest looked up from reference TRBV18 and TRBJ2-2): NAGVMQNPRHLVRRRGQEARLRCSPMKGHSHVYWYRQLPEEGLKFMVYLQKENIIDESGMPKERFSAEFPKEGPSILRIQQVVRGDSAAYFCASSATGTTNTGELFFGEGSRLTVL.

This clonotype was seen ten or more times. The CDR3 region has the DNA TGTGCCAGCAGCTTAGCGCTAGCGGGAGTAGAGACCCAGTACTTC. Its protein product is CASSLALAGVETQYF. This rearrangement joins TRBV7-8 to TRBJ2-5; 10 bases line up with TRBD2. The V and J ends lost 0 bases and 4 bases, in that order; junction bases with no gene match: 2. This CDR3 is built from 15 residues. Germline CDR1 is SGHVS and CDR2 is FQNEAQ. Together with reference TRBV7-8 and TRBJ2-5, the CDR3 gives the full variable domain: GAGVSQSPRYKVAKRGQDVALRCDPISGHVSLFWYQQALGQGPEFLTYFQNEAQLDKSGLPSDRFFAERPEGSVSTLKIQRTQQEDSAVYLCASSLALAGVETQYFGPGTRLLVL.

This clonotype has ten or more counts. The chain links TRBV9 to TRBJ2-7; TRBD1 or TRBD2 may be the D gene (6 bases each). Germline CDR1 and CDR2: SGDLS and YYNGEE. V was clipped by 2 bases and J by 5 bases, with 11 bases between them. This CDR3 region has 13 residues. The CDR3 coding sequence is TGTGCCAGCAGCGTCGTGGAGGGGGACGAGCAGTACTTC. Encoded protein: CASSVVEGDEQYF.

This clonotype came up many times. The chain has TRBV19 and TRBJ2-1; the D is unclear. From germline, CDR1 is LNHDA and CDR2 SQIVND (reference sequence). The CDR3 is made up of 13 amino acids. V dropped 5 bases and J dropped 9 bases, with 14 bases sitting between them. DNA for the CDR3: TGTGCCAGTAGTTGGTCCCCGTTTGGTGAGCAGTTCTTC. It yields the protein CASSWSPFGEQFF.

Details on this clonotype: At one end, the junction sequence differs from germline, possibly due to a read error. The J gene is TRBJ2-7, the V gene TRBV19, with D tentatively TRBD2 (5 bases). The CDR3 runs to 16 residues. From germline, CDR1 is LNHDA and CDR2 SQIVND (reference sequence). CDR3 coding DNA: TGTGCCAGTAGTATTATACATTCCCCGGACTCCTACGAGCAGCACTTC. It specifies CASSIIHSPDSYEQHF. The full variable domain, its missing parts supplied by reference TRBV19 and TRBJ2-7, is DGGITQSPKYLFRKEGQNVTLSCEQNLNHDAMYWYRQDPGQGLRLIYYSQIVNDFQKGDIAEGYSVSREKKESFPLTVTSAQKNPTAFYLCASSIIHSPDSYEQHFGPGTRLTVT.

This clonotype was seen many times. CDR3 loop: CASSNPTSGSTDTQYF. Here the CDR3 DNA reads TGTGCCAGCAGCAACCCGACTAGCGGGAGCACAGATACGCAGTATTTT. This chain uses TRBV5-6 with TRBJ2-3, with 10 bases aligning to TRBD2. This CDR3 spans 16 amino acids. V was pared by 4 bases and J by 0 bases, with 5 bases of the junction left unmatched. In germline, CDR1 is SGHDT, CDR2 YYEEEE.

As for this clonotype: A much larger clonotype is one base distant, so this may be a read error. V is TRBV6-4 and J is TRBJ2-1; D is ambiguous. Trimming stripped 6 bases from V and 4 bases from J, with 19 bases between. CDR3 length: 16 amino acids. Germline V gene lookup returns CDR1 MRHNA and CDR2 SNTAGT. This CDR3 is CASSDTRSKPYNEQFF. The CDR3, as DNA: TGTGCCAGCAGCGATACACGCTCGAAGCCTTACAATGAGCAGTTCTTC.

This clonotype appeared many times. The rearrangement joins TRBV12-3 or TRBV12-4 to TRBJ2-3, with 10 bases matching TRBD2. J was trimmed by 6 bases and V by 3 bases; bases with no gene match: 3. The CDR3 runs to 14 residues. Written as DNA, the CDR3 is TGTGCCAGCAGTTTGGCGACTAGCGGGGATACGCAGTATTTT. Protein product: CASSLATSGDTQYF.